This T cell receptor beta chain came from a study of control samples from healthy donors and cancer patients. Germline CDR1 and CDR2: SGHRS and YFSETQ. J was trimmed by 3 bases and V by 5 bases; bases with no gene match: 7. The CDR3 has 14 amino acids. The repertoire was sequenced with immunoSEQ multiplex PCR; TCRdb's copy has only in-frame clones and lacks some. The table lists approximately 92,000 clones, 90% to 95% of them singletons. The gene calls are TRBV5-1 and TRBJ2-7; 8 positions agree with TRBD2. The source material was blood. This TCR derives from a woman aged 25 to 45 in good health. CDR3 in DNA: TGCGCCAGCAGAGGCGGGAGCGGGGGCTACGAGCAGTACTTC. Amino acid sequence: CASRGGSGGYEQYF.